The present T cell receptor (beta chain) was sequenced within a study of control samples from healthy donors and cancer patients. This CDR3 has 16 residues. Germline values: CDR1 LNHDA, CDR2 SQIVND (reference sequence). With 7 bases clipped from V and 5 bases from J, the junction kept 16 bases outside the gene matches. The method was immunoSEQ multiplex PCR; TCRdb's version includes in-frame clones alone and lacks a portion of them. The data include under 200,000 clones; the top ten clones carry 2% to 2.5%. The chain couples TRBV19 to TRBJ1-2; TRBD1 matches 7 bases. This clonotype was sampled from a woman aged 30 to 39 in good health. The specimen was blood. The CDR3 DNA is TGTGCCAGTACGCGCGGGACAGCCCGGTCCCCATATGGCTACACCTTC. This translates into CASTRGTARSPYGYTF.